These 9 T cell receptor beta chains originate from one sample sequenced in a study of blood T cell repertoires in COVID-19. Repertoires were generated with immunoSEQ multiplex PCR, while TCRdb's copy carries only in-frame clones and drops some. Of under 250,000 clones listed, 85% to 90% are singletons. Sequencing was done on a sample of peripheral blood. All receptors derive from a man older than 75 with acute or convalescent COVID-19.

This clone was seen once. The chain is built from TRBV10-3 and TRBJ1-5, with D possibly matching TRBD1 (5 bases). In germline, CDR1 is ENHRY, CDR2 SYGVKD. This CDR3 spans 15 amino acids. Trimming took off 4 bases at V and 1 base at J, with 11 bases between the two ends. CDR3 sequence (DNA): TGTGCCATCAGTGCTGACAGAGGCAGCAATCAGCCCCAGCATTTT. Encoded protein: CAISADRGSNQPQHF.

The table lists this clone with a few counts. V is TRBV3-1 (or the pseudogene TRBV3-2) and J is TRBJ2-7; D perhaps matches TRBD1 (6 bases). The CDR3 loop spans 15 amino acids. The V end lost 4 bases, the J end lost 3 bases, and 16 bases lay between the germline ends. The germline V gene encodes CDR1 LGHDT and CDR2 YNNKEL (reference sequence). The CDR3 DNA reads as TGTGCCAGCAGCCGAGATACTGGGGGCTACTACGAGCAGTACTTC. This codes for CASSRDTGGYYEQYF.

Comment on this clone: This CDR3 is also generated by other DNA sequences in the sample. V is TRBV7-2 and J is TRBJ2-7; a weak D match, TRBD2 (5 bases). The germline V gene has CDR1 SGHTA and CDR2 FQGNSA. The CDR3 has 12 residues. Trimming took 1 base from V and 7 from J, leaving 8 bases between them. The CDR3 nucleotides are TGTGCCAGCAGCTTAGATTCGGGAGAGCAGTACTTC. Protein sequence: CASSLDSGEQYF.

This rearrangement joins TRBV5-1 to TRBJ1-1, with 7 bases lining up with TRBD1. The CDR3 contains 14 residues. Trimming at V came to 0 bases and at J to 6 bases, leaving 5 bases not matched to a gene. Germline V gene lookup returns CDR1 SGHRS and CDR2 YFSETQ. The chain's CDR3 is CASSLGQGFSEAFF. The CDR3, as DNA: TGCGCCAGCAGCTTGGGACAGGGTTTCTCTGAAGCTTTCTTT.

V and J are TRBV3-1 (or the pseudogene TRBV3-2) and TRBJ2-7; 10 bases fit TRBD1. The CDR3 spans 15 residues. Germline lookup yields CDR1 LGHDT and CDR2 YNNKEL (reference sequence). J lost 10 bases, V lost 4 bases, and 13 bases had no gene match. Here the CDR3 reads CASSRDRGSLREQYF. The CDR3 region has the DNA TGTGCCAGCAGCCGGGACAGGGGATCTTTAAGGGAACAGTACTTC.

This clone was counted between two and nine times. This chain connects TRBV7-3 to TRBJ2-1; D might be TRBD1 (6 bases). Per the germline V gene, CDR1 is SGHTA and CDR2 is FQGTGA. V was clipped by 2 bases and J by 3 bases, with 14 bases between them. The CDR3 length is 16 residues. As DNA, the CDR3 is TGTGCCAGCAGCTTAGGGCAGGGGCTACGCTACAATGAGCAGTTCTTC. It is translated as CASSLGQGLRYNEQFF.

The count of this clone is one. J is TRBJ2-5 and V is TRBV4-1; 14 bases match TRBD2. Germline V gene sequence: CDR1 MGHRA, CDR2 YSYEKL. There are 16 residues in the CDR3. V shed 3 bases and J 4 bases; nucleotides not matched to a gene: 4. The CDR3 loop is CASSQGLAGARETQYF. The CDR3 DNA reads as TGCGCCAGCAGCCAGGGACTAGCGGGAGCTCGAGAGACCCAGTACTTC.

The J gene is TRBJ1-5, the V gene TRBV19; D might be TRBD1 (6 bases). The germline V gene encodes CDR1 LNHDA and CDR2 SQIVND (reference sequence). This CDR3 spans 17 amino acids. V gave up 4 bases and J gave up 0 bases, with 16 bases separating them. The CDR3 sequence: CASSTTGQRYSNQPQHF. CDR3 in DNA: TGTGCCAGTAGTACTACCGGACAGCGTTATAGCAATCAGCCCCAGCATTTT.

The count of this clone is one. CDR3 residues: CSLAGEETQYF. CDR3 bases: TGCAGCCTAGCGGGCGAAGAGACCCAGTACTTC. The gene calls are TRBV20-1 and TRBJ2-5; 8 bases are a match to TRBD2. Germline V CDR1 and CDR2: DFQATT, SNEGSKA (reference sequence). The CDR3 is 11 amino acids.